This T cell receptor (beta chain) is drawn from a study of blood T cells in healthy people across ages. Sample-barcoded 5' priming and a J-beta primer mix drove a second PCR of roughly 7 to 11 cycles. Researchers report that a template-switch adaptor with 12 random nucleotides tagged each cDNA molecule. Using its own MiXCR run on the 5' RACE reads, TCRdb lists one record per CDR3 protein. The table shows around 780,000 distinct CDR3 sequences, with about 26% occurring only once. The data also belong to a second study, concerning T cells of mothers and their children. That paper adds: Mothers yielded over 8 million CDR3 reads, children some 3 million each.

This clonotype originated in a boy between 5 and 17 years old in good health. Sequenced sample: blood.

The CDR3 is CASSPDMWNQPQHF. For the CDR3, the DNA is TGTGCCAGCAGCCCTGACATGTGGAATCAGCCCCAGCATTTT. The chain recombines TRBV6-5 with TRBJ1-5, with D hard to call. The CDR3 has 14 residues. Trimming left V 6 bases short and J 4 bases short, with 13 bases between. The germline CDR1 and CDR2 sequences are MNHEY and SVGAGI.